This TCR beta chain appears in the sequencing data of a study of T cell repertoires in cytomegalovirus infection. Study-level background: Recently identified HLA-C-restricted and well-studied HLA-B-restricted CMV epitopes were used. An indication of both CMV infection and matching HLA type came from public TCR beta signatures. Study results and caveats: In two of eight donors, the top clonotype was HLA-C-restricted CMV-specific.

This clonotype was seen a handful of times. Its antigen is not known. TCRdb reprocessed the reads with MiXCR, giving one entry per CDR3 protein. This sample has more than 95,000 distinct CDR3 sequences, with more than 25% found just once. The germline V gene has CDR1 LGHNA and CDR2 YSLEER. Trimming removed 4 bases from V and 1 base from J; junction bases left unmatched: 6. This CDR3 is built from 18 residues. This clonotype was sampled from a human donor in good health (CMV status not recorded). Some clones in this sample may be carry-over from other donors' samples. The chain carries TRBV4-3 and TRBJ2-6; 11 nucleotides line up with TRBD1. The sample was CD8+ T cells from cultured PBMCs, taken from culture after CMV antigen stimulation. CDR3 residues: CASSPSGQGVSGANVLTF. In DNA, the CDR3 is TGCGCCAGCAGCCCCTCGGGACAGGGGGTATCTGGGGCCAACGTCCTGACTTTC.